Detailed here is one T cell receptor (beta chain). No antigen is known for it. V lost 5 bases and J lost 5, with 18 bases in between. The germline V gene encodes CDR1 SGHAT and CDR2 FQDESV (reference sequence). The length of the CDR3 is 15 residues. PCR employed 60 Vbeta and 13 Jbeta primers. Assay: immunoSEQ multiplex PCR; the TCRdb copy retains only in-frame clones and omits some. The table lists 100,000 or so clones, about 81% of them singletons. This entry is derived from a study of cytomegalovirus exposure and HLA in healthy donors. Study-level findings and limits: Sequencing likely caused a cluster of highly shared sequence variants. According to the study, roughly 160 TCR beta chains were cytomegalovirus-associated.

This chain links TRBV11-1 with TRBJ1-1; no reliable D call. The receptor comes from a middle-aged man in good health and CMV-seronegative. Sequences were obtained from PBMCs. CDR3 nucleotide sequence: TGTGCCAGCAGCCAAGCTTTCGGGGAAAGAACTGAAGCTTTCTTT. This encodes CASSQAFGERTEAFF. The full variable domain, in which reference TRBV11-1 and TRBJ1-1 provide the parts outside the CDR3, is EAEVAQSPRYKITEKSQAVAFWCDPISGHATLYWYRQILGQGPELLVQFQDESVVDDSQLPKDRFSAERLKGVDSTLKIQPAELGDSAMYLCASSQAFGERTEAFFGQGTRLTVV.